The 21 T cell receptor beta chains presented below share a single source sample, sequenced in a study of T-cell reconstitution after alpha-beta-depleted transplantation in children. Preparation of the TCRbeta library involved a method that used unique molecular identifiers. TCRdb independently ran MiXCR on the PCR reads; one entry per CDR3 protein. The profile covers over 400,000 distinct CDR3 sequences, with around 13% appearing a single time and 5% to 6% taken by the ten largest. Sequencing was performed on PBMCs from the stem cell graft donor, taken from the stem cell graft. The receptors shown here come from a human donor who donated a stem cell graft to a child with combined immunodeficiency.

This clonotype was picked up many times. Written as DNA, the CDR3 is TGCAGCGTGCCAGCGGCCGGGGGAAACACCATATATTTT. Protein: CSVPAAGGNTIYF. This rearrangement joins TRBV29-1 to TRBJ1-3, with D unclear. Trimming took 6 bases from V and 4 from J, leaving 13 bases between them. CDR1 SQVTM and CDR2 ANQGSEA come from the germline V gene. The CDR3 runs 13 residues.

The table lists this clonotype with a few counts. The chain links TRBV2 to TRBJ2-5; TRBD2 agrees at 10 bases. V shed 6 bases and J 4 bases; nucleotides not matched to a gene: 8. In germline, CDR1 is SNHLY, CDR2 FYNNEI. This CDR3 spans 15 amino acids. CDR3: CASSPLAGVGETQYF. The DNA of the CDR3 is TGTGCCAGCAGCCCTCTAGCGGGAGTTGGAGAGACCCAGTACTTC.

V gene TRBV30 combines with J gene TRBJ1-1; the D gene is possibly TRBD1 (5 bases). V lost 0 bases and J 3 bases, leaving 11 bases between the germline ends. Germline loops: CDR1 GTSNPN, CDR2 SVGIG (reference sequence). This CDR3 comprises 14 residues. The CDR3 coding sequence is TGTGCCTGGAGTGTATCAGGGCCTGACACTGAAGCTTTCTTT. It encodes CAWSVSGPDTEAFF.

The chain couples TRBV4-1 to TRBJ2-5; D gene ambiguous. The V and J ends lost 3 bases and 2 bases respectively, with 10 bases between them. The CDR3 is made up of 14 amino acids. Germline CDR1 MGHRA, CDR2 YSYEKL. The DNA of the CDR3 is TGCGCCAGCAGCCACGATCCAGGACAAGAGACCCAGTACTTC. Encoded protein: CASSHDPGQETQYF.

This clonotype was found many times. The chain joins TRBV20-1 to TRBJ2-2; D not certain. The V gene's germline CDR1 is DFQATT and CDR2 SNEGSKA (reference sequence). V lost 3 bases and J 1 base, leaving 6 bases between the germline ends. This CDR3 is built from 13 residues. The CDR3 DNA follows: TGCAGTGCTAGGGCGGTGAACACCGGGGAGCTGTTTTTT. Translating gives CSARAVNTGELFF.

This clonotype was counted many times. One end of the junction does not line up with germline, which may come from a read error. The chain links TRBV7-2 to TRBJ2-3, with a possible D match to TRBD1 (6 bases). From germline, CDR1 is SGHTA and CDR2 FQGNSA. The CDR3 is made up of 14 amino acids. In DNA form, the CDR3 reads TGCGCCAGCAGCTTGGACAGTAGCACAGATACGCAGTATTTT. Residues: CASSLDSSTDTQYF.

This clonotype occurred a few times. The rearrangement uses TRBV20-1 and TRBJ1-2; D remains unclear. Germline lookup yields CDR1 DFQATT and CDR2 SNEGSKA (reference sequence). Trimming pared 6 bases from V and 4 bases from J, leaving 15 bases between. CDR3 size: 13 residues. The CDR3, as DNA: TGCAGTGCCGCTGCCCCGGGTGGCTATGGCTACACCTTC. It translates to CSAAAPGGYGYTF.

In DNA form, the CDR3 reads TGCGCCAGCCTAAGCGGGACAACACCAAGTGAGCAGTTCTTC. Amino acid sequence: CASLSGTTPSEQFF. The genes are TRBV5-1 and TRBJ2-1, with a possible D match to TRBD2 (7 bases). This CDR3 is built from 14 residues. The V end lost 7 bases, the J end lost 9 bases, and 20 bases lay between the germline ends. Germline V gene data show CDR1 as SGHRS and CDR2 as YFSETQ.

Many counts were recorded for this clonotype. The chain joins TRBV29-1 to TRBJ2-5; 7 positions agree with TRBD2. The CDR3 has 14 residues. Germline assignment: CDR1 SQVTM and CDR2 ANQGSEA. V lost 0 bases, J lost 5 bases, and 6 bases stayed unmatched. CDR3: CSVEDWEGQETQYF. CDR3 sequence (DNA): TGCAGCGTTGAAGATTGGGAGGGCCAGGAGACCCAGTACTTC.

The rearrangement joins TRBV12-3 or TRBV12-4 to TRBJ2-3; D possibly uses TRBD1 or TRBD2 (7 bases each). The V and J ends lost 7 bases and 6 bases respectively, with 17 bases between them. The CDR3 sequence is 14 residues long. The CDR3 coding sequence is TGTGCCAGCACCCAGGGGGAGGGCCATGATACGCAGTATTTT. Protein: CASTQGEGHDTQYF.

This clonotype was found a few times. CDR3 loop: CASSLTAASGNQETQYF. The CDR3 nucleotides read TGTGCCAGCAGTTTGACGGCGGCTAGCGGCAACCAAGAGACCCAGTACTTC. The J gene is TRBJ2-5, the V gene TRBV28; 7 bases match TRBD2. The CDR3 is 17 amino acids. Germline assignment: CDR1 MDHEN and CDR2 SYDVKM. V gave up 3 bases and J gave up 0 bases; unmatched junction bases: 10.

This clonotype has only a few counts. The chain couples TRBV7-2 to TRBJ2-7; tentatively, D is TRBD1 or TRBD2 (5 bases each). Looked up from germline, CDR1 is SGHTA and CDR2 is FQGNSA. The length of the CDR3 is 14 residues. The V end lost 4 bases, the J end lost 1 base, and 11 bases lay between the germline ends. CDR3 protein: CASSSPRGSYEQYF. The DNA of the CDR3 is TGTGCCAGCAGCTCCCCGAGGGGATCCTACGAGCAGTACTTC.

This clonotype has only a few counts. The chain uses TRBV30 and TRBJ1-2; the D gene is possibly TRBD1 (6 bases). The germline CDR1 and CDR2 sequences are GTSNPN and SVGIG (reference sequence). This CDR3 contains 13 residues. V was shortened by 5 bases and J by 8 bases, with 18 bases between the two germline ends. The CDR3 here is CAWVPTGLDGYTF. The CDR3 region has the DNA TGTGCCTGGGTACCAACAGGGCTTGACGGCTACACCTTC.

This clonotype was seen at least ten times. This rearrangement joins TRBV6-2 or TRBV6-3 to TRBJ1-6, with a weak D call TRBD1 (6 bases). The length of the CDR3 is 15 residues. Trimming shortened V by 4 bases and J by 6 bases, and 13 bases separated the two germline ends. Germline CDR1 MNHEY, CDR2 SVGEGT. The CDR3 is CASSSRDTGNSPLHF. The CDR3 DNA follows: TGTGCCAGCAGTTCCCGGGACACCGGTAATTCACCCCTCCACTTT.

This sequence joins TRBV24-1 and TRBJ2-3; 10 bases are shared with TRBD2. The CDR3 covers 16 residues. CDR1 and CDR2 from the germline V gene are KGHDR and SFDVKD. V trimming: 1 base; J trimming: 2 bases; junction bases outside the gene matches: 2. The CDR3 loop reads CATSDLAGGNTDTQYF. DNA of the CDR3: TGTGCCACCAGTGATTTAGCGGGAGGGAACACAGATACGCAGTATTTT.

On this clonotype: This may be a read error: a much more frequent sequence differs by one nucleotide. The gene calls are TRBV6-2 or TRBV6-3 and TRBJ2-7, with 10 bases identical to TRBD2. This CDR3 contains 14 residues. V lost 4 bases, J lost 3 bases, and 3 bases stayed unmatched. In germline, CDR1 is MNHEY, CDR2 SVGEGT. CDR3 sequence: CASSSGTSVYEQYF. The CDR3 bases are TGTGCCAGCAGTTCCGGGACTAGCGTCTACGAGCAGTACTTC.

The chain links TRBV29-1 to TRBJ2-1; tentative D call: TRBD2 (6 bases). This CDR3 has 12 amino acids. Germline loops: CDR1 SQVTM, CDR2 ANQGSEA. V lost 4 bases, J lost 9 bases, and 13 bases lay in between. The CDR3: CSVVPTSIEQFF. The CDR3, as DNA: TGCAGCGTTGTCCCAACTAGCATTGAGCAGTTCTTC.

This clonotype was observed a handful of times. The V call is TRBV29-1, the J call TRBJ2-6; 9 bases map to TRBD1. The CDR3 extends over 15 amino acids. Germline CDR1 and CDR2: SQVTM and ANQGSEA. V gave up 5 bases and J gave up 12 bases; unmatched junction bases: 14. CDR3: CSVPLPGQGSSVLTF. The CDR3 DNA sequence: TGCAGCGTTCCCCTGCCGGGACAGGGTTCTTCCGTCCTGACTTTC.

This clonotype was seen many times. Its ends do not fully match the called genes, so a read error is possible. The chain recombines TRBV4-3 with TRBJ2-7, with TRBD1 matching 9 bases. The CDR3 covers 15 residues. Germline lookup yields CDR1 LGHNA and CDR2 YSLEER. The CDR3 bases are TGTGCCAGCAGCCAAGGTACAGGGGGCTCTTACGAGCAGTACTTC. Amino acid sequence: CASSQGTGGSYEQYF.

The genes are TRBV12-3 or TRBV12-4 and TRBJ1-2; TRBD1 might be the D (6 bases). The CDR3 is made up of 14 amino acids. V shed 8 bases and J shed 4 bases, with 17 bases lying between them. CDR3 sequence reads: CASSTGGGIYGYTF. The DNA of the CDR3 is TGTGCCAGCTCCACCGGGGGGGGCATCTATGGCTACACCTTC.

This clonotype was found a few times. The chain has TRBV4-3 and TRBJ2-2, with D possibly TRBD2 on 7 matching bases. The V and J ends lost 4 bases and 6 bases respectively, with 15 bases between them. Germline V lookup: CDR1 LGHNA, CDR2 YSLEER. The CDR3 length is 15 residues. The CDR3 sequence: CASSPGAGTPGELFF. The CDR3 nucleotides read TGCGCCAGCAGCCCGGGAGCGGGGACACCCGGGGAGCTGTTTTTT.